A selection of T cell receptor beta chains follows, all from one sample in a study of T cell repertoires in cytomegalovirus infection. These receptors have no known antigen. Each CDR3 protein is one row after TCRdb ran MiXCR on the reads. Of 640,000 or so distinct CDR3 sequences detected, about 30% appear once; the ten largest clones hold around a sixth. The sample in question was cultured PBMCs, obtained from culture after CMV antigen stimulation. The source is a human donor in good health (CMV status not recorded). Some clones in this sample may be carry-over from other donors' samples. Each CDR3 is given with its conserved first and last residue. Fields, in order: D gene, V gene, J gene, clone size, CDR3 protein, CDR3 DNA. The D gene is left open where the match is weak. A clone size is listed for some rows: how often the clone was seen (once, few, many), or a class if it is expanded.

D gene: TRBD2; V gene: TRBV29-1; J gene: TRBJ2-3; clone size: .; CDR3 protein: CSDLRFSGGSDTQYF; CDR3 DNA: TGCAGCGATCTTCGGTTTAGCGGGGGATCAGATACGCAGTATTTT
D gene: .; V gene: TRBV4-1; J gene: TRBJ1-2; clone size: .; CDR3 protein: CASRFSTIGGTTNYGYTF; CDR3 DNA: TGCGCCAGCAGGTTCTCGACCATCGGTGGGACGACTAACTATGGCTACACCTTC
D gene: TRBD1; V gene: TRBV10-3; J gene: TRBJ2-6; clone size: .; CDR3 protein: CAIRGDRVLSGANVLTF; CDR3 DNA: TGTGCCATCAGGGGTGACAGGGTCTTGTCTGGGGCCAACGTCCTGACTTTC
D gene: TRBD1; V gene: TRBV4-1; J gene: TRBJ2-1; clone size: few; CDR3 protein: CASSQLPTRTGGRYNEQFF; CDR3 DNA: TGCGCCAGCAGCCAACTACCTACGCGGACAGGGGGCAGGTACAATGAGCAGTTCTTC
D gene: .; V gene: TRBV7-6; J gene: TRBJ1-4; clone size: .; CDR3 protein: CVSSLGEDQREKLFF; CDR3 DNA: TGTGTCAGCAGCTTAGGAGAAGACCAGAGGGAAAAACTGTTTTTT
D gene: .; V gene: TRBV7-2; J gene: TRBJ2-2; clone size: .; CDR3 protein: CASQRVVGPNTGELFF; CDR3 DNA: TGTGCCAGCCAGAGGGTCGTGGGGCCGAACACCGGGGAGCTGTTTTTT
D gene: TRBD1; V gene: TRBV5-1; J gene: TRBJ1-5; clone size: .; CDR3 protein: CASSLGTGEYQPQHF; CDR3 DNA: TGCGCCAGCAGCTTAGGGACAGGAGAATATCAGCCCCAGCATTTT
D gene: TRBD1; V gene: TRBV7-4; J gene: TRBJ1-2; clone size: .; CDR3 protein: CASSQTGEVYGYTF; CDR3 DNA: TGTGCCAGCAGCCAGACAGGGGAAGTATATGGCTACACCTTC
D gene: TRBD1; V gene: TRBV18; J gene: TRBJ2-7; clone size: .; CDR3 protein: CASSPSTGGSYEQYF; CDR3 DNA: TGTGCCAGCTCACCATCCACAGGGGGATCCTACGAGCAGTACTTC
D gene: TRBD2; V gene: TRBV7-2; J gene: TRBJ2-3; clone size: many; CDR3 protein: CASSLMASGSGDTQYF; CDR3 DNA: TGTGCCAGCAGCTTAATGGCTAGCGGGAGTGGGGATACGCAGTATTTT
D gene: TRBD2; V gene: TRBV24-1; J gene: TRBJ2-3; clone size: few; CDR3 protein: CATSDGGGWPDTQYF; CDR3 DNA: TGTGCCACCAGTGACGGGGGAGGGTGGCCAGATACGCAGTATTTT
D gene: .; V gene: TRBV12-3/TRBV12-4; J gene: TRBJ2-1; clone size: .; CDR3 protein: CASSTGASYNEQFF; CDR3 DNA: TGTGCCAGCAGTACGGGGGCCTCCTACAATGAGCAGTTCTTC
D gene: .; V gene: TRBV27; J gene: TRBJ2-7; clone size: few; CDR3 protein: CASSPGGRTYEQYF; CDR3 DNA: TGTGCCAGCAGTCCCGGAGGGAGGACCTACGAGCAGTACTTC
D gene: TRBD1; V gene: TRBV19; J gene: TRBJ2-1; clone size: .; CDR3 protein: CASSIGDRSYNEQFF; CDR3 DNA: TGTGCCAGTAGTATAGGGGACAGAAGTTACAATGAGCAGTTCTTC
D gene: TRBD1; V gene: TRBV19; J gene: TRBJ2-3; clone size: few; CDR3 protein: CASSTGTGGPTDTQYF; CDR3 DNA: TGTGCCAGTAGCACCGGGACAGGGGGCCCCACAGATACGCAGTATTTT
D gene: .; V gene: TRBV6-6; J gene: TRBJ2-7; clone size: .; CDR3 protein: CASSAPETWQGFYEQYF; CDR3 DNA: TGTGCCAGCAGTGCCCCAGAAACGTGGCAGGGATTTTACGAGCAGTACTTC
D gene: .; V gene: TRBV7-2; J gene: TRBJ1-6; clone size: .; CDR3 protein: CASSLAPALSAPLHF; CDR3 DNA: TGTGCCAGCAGCTTAGCGCCGGCGCTATCCGCACCCCTCCACTTT
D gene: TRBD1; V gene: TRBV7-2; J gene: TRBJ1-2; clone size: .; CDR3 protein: CASRLQGVLYGYTF; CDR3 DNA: TGTGCCAGCCGCTTACAGGGGGTCTTATATGGCTACACATTC
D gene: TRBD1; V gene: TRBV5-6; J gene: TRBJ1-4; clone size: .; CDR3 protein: CASSTLRQGGGEKLFF; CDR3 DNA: TGTGCCAGCAGCACCCTCCGACAGGGGGGCGGTGAAAAACTGTTTTTT
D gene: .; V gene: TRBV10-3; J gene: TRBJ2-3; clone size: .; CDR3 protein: CAISEGATDTQYF; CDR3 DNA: TGTGCCATCAGTGAAGGAGCCACAGATACGCAGTATTTT
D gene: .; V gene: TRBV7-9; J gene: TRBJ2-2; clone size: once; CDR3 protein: CAIPRNWQTNTGELFF; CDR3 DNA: TGTGCCATCCCCCGGAATTGGCAGACGAACACCGGGGAGCTGTTTTTT
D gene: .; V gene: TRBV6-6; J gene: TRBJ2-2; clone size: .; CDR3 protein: CASSGLSTGELFF; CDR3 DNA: TGTGCCAGCAGTGGACTTTCCACCGGGGAGCTGTTTTTT
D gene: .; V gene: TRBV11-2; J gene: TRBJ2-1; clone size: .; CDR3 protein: CASSPWDTAYNEQFF; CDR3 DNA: TGTGCCAGCAGCCCTTGGGACACCGCCTACAATGAGCAGTTCTTC